This TCR beta chain was sequenced for a study of PD-1 blockade in classical Hodgkin lymphoma. Following autologous stem cell transplantation, relapse occurred in every patient, and exposure to brentuximab vedotin varied. Study-wide findings and caveats: Some patients began nivolumab under 1 year after ASCT. These patients were excluded from later analyses. Causes of the repertoire differences remain undefined, possibly disease activity or prior therapy. The baseline diversity of complete responders showed similarity to that of newly diagnosed patients.

Using immunoSEQ multiplex PCR, the repertoire was profiled, and TCRdb retains in-frame clones only, with some absent. The sample shows over 20,000 clones, roughly 70% of them seen only once. CDR3 length: 14 residues. Germline CDR1 SGHTA, CDR2 FQGNSA. Trimming took 3 bases from V and 2 from J; bases not matched to a gene: 0. About this clone: Its specificity is not known.

The chain combines TRBV7-2 with TRBJ1-5; TRBD1 aligns across 8 bases. The source of this sequence is a human donor with classical Hodgkin lymphoma. The sample was peripheral blood mononuclear cells (PBMCs), taken at baseline. The CDR3 is CASSLDRGNQPQHF. The CDR3 region has the DNA TGTGCCAGCAGCTTGGACAGGGGCAATCAGCCCCAGCATTTT.